These 7 T cell receptor beta chains share one sample of origin, sequenced in a study of blood T cell repertoires in COVID-19 (dated by TCRdb to the early 2020s). The method behind the library was the immunoSEQ multiplex PCR assay. The source is immuneACCESS, and TCRdb retained only in-frame sequences with V and J called. Part of the clones is not carried over; for the studies checked, unresolved V genes explain less than half of this, and the remainder is unexplained. The sample profile shows some 140,000 clones; about 80% of them were found once. The leading ten clones occupy roughly 3% of the sample. The source material was peripheral blood. The receptors come from a woman of 80 years or more with acute or convalescent COVID-19.

The chain carries TRBV2 and TRBJ1-1, with 7 bases that match TRBD1. CDR1 SNHLY and CDR2 FYNNEI come from the germline V gene. The CDR3 loop spans 14 amino acids. The trim removed 7 bases at V and 1 base at J, leaving 6 bases unmatched. This CDR3 is CASKRQGANTEAFF. The CDR3 nucleotides read TGTGCCAGCAAAAGACAGGGAGCGAACACTGAAGCTTTCTTT.

V and J are TRBV19 and TRBJ2-3; 12 bases are shared with TRBD2. There are 16 residues in the CDR3. Germline loops: CDR1 LNHDA, CDR2 SQIVND (reference sequence). The trim removed 1 base at V and 2 bases at J, leaving 1 base unmatched. CDR3 sequence: CASSIASGGATDTQYF. In DNA form, the CDR3 reads TGTGCCAGTAGTATAGCTAGCGGGGGGGCCACAGATACGCAGTATTTT.

This CDR3 is CASSSTGQGNSPLHF. CDR3 nucleotides: TGTGCCAGCAGCTCCACGGGACAGGGGAATTCACCCCTCCACTTT. The rearrangement uses TRBV7-3 and TRBJ1-6, with 10 bases that match TRBD1. J gave up 7 bases and V 4 bases, and 4 bases lay outside the gene matches. CDR3 size: 15 residues. Germline V lookup: CDR1 SGHTA, CDR2 FQGTGA.

The genes are TRBV11-2 and TRBJ1-1; D not resolved. The length of the CDR3 is 15 residues. Germline V lookup: CDR1 SGHAT, CDR2 FQNNGV. The V and J ends lost 5 bases and 4 bases respectively, with 17 bases between them. The CDR3 sequence is CASSLLFRWATEAFF. CDR3 bases: TGTGCCAGCAGCCTTTTGTTCCGGTGGGCCACTGAAGCTTTCTTT.

This clone was counted a single time. The chain has TRBV18 and TRBJ1-1; TRBD1 aligns across 11 bases. Germline trimming cut 5 bases from V and 2 bases from J; bases unmatched to any gene: 7. Germline V CDR1 and CDR2: KGHSH, LQKENI. The CDR3 contains 16 residues. As DNA, the CDR3 is TGTGCCAGCTCAGAAGGACAGGGGGCGAGTAACACTGAAGCTTTCTTT. Encoded protein: CASSEGQGASNTEAFF.

The V and J genes are TRBV7-9 and TRBJ1-4; D is unclear. The CDR3 length is 17 residues. Germline CDR1 is SEHNR and CDR2 is FQNEAQ (reference sequence). V was cut by 5 bases and J by 2 bases, with 18 bases left in between. Written as DNA, the CDR3 is TGTGCCAGCAGCCCCCACGGAGGGCTTGCGACTAATGAAAAACTGTTTTTT. Its translation is CASSPHGGLATNEKLFF.

This rearrangement joins TRBV18 to TRBJ2-7; TRBD1 matches 7 bases. Germline CDR1 KGHSH, CDR2 LQKENI. This CDR3 comprises 13 residues. Trimming at V came to 6 bases and at J to 1 base, leaving 3 bases not matched to a gene. The CDR3 protein is CASSGQRSYEQYF. CDR3 nucleotide sequence: TGTGCCAGCTCGGGACAGAGGTCCTACGAGCAGTACTTC.